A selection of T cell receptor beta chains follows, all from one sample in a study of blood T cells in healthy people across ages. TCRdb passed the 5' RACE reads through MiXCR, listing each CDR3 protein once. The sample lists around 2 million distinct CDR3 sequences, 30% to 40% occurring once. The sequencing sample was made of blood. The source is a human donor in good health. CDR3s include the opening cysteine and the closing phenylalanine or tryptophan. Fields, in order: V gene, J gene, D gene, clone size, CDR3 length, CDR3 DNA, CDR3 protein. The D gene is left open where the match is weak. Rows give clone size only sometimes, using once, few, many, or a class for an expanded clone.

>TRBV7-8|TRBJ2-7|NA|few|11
TGTGCCAGCAGCCCCCAGTTCGAGCAGTACTTC
CASSPQFEQYF
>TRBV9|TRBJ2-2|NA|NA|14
TGTGCCAGCAGCGTAGTTTGGGGCAACGGGGAGCTGTTTTTT
CASSVVWGNGELFF
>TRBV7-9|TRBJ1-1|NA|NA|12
TGTGCCAGCATCGACGGGAACACTGAAGCTTTCTTT
CASIDGNTEAFF
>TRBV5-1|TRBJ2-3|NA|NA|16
TGCGCCAGCAGCTTGGCCGGGGAGGTTAGCACAGATACGCAGTATTTT
CASSLAGEVSTDTQYF
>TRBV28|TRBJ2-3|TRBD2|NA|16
TGTGCCAGCAGTCCGCGAAGCGGGGGGGCTTACGATACGCAGTATTTT
CASSPRSGGAYDTQYF
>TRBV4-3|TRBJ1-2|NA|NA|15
TGCGCCAGCAGCCAAGTATGGGGAGGGTCCTATGGCTACACCTTC
CASSQVWGGSYGYTF
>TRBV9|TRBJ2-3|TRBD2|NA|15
TGTGCCAGCAGCTGGGGACTAGCGGACACAGATACGCAGTATTTT
CASSWGLADTDTQYF
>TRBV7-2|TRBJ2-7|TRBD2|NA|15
TGTGCCAGCAGCCCCGGGGGGGAGAGCTCCTACGAGCAGTACTTC
CASSPGGESSYEQYF
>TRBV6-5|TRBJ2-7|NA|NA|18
TGTGCCAGCAGTTATAGTTCGTCAGGGTACCCTAACTCCTACGAGCAGTACTTC
CASSYSSSGYPNSYEQYF
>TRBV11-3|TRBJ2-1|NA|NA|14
TGTGCCAGCAGCCCTGACGGGGGTTACAATGAGCAGTTCTTC
CASSPDGGYNEQFF
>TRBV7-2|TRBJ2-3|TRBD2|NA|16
TGTGCCAGCAGCCCCTTCGCCGGGGGGGCATACGATACGCAGTATTTT
CASSPFAGGAYDTQYF
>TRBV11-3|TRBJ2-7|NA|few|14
TGTGCCAGCAGCTTAGTGACAGGCCCCTACGAGCAGTACTTC
CASSLVTGPYEQYF
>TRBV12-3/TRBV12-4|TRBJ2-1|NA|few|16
TGTGCCAGCACCCTATTAGCGGAAAGCTCCTACAATGAGCAGTTCTTC
CASTLLAESSYNEQFF
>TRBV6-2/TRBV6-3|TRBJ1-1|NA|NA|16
TGTGCCAGCAGTGACCCCAGCTCCAAAATAAACACTGAAGCTTTCTTT
CASSDPSSKINTEAFF
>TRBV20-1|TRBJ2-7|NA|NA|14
TGCAGTGCTAGAGTGAGGTGGAGCTTCGACGAGCAGTACTTC
CSARVRWSFDEQYF
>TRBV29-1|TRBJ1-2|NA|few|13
TGCAGCGTTGAACGAGGGCAAAATAGTGGCTACACCTTC
CSVERGQNSGYTF
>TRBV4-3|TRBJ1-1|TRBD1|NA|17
TGCGCCAGCAGCCATGAGGCGACGACAGGGGGAAACACTGAAGCTTTCTTT
CASSHEATTGGNTEAFF
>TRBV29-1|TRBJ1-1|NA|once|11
TGCAGCGTTGAACTGGTGACTGAAGCTTTCTTT
CSVELVTEAFF
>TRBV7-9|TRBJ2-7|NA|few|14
TGTGCCAGCAGCTCCTGGAAGGACGGCTACGAGCAGTACTTC
CASSSWKDGYEQYF
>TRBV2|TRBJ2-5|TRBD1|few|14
TGTGCCAGCAGAGCGGACAGGGCCCAAGAGACCCAGTACTTC
CASRADRAQETQYF
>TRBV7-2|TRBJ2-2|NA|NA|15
TGTGCCAGCACCCCCATACTAGTTAAGACCGGGGAGCTGTTTTTT
CASTPILVKTGELFF
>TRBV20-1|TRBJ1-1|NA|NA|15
TGCAGTGCTGGGGGCGGGGGATCTATTAACACTGAAGCTTTCTTT
CSAGGGGSINTEAFF
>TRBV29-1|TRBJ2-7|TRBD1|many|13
TGCAGCGTTGTGGGTCAGGGGGCTTACGAGCAGTACTTC
CSVVGQGAYEQYF
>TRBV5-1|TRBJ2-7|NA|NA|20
TGCGCCAGCAGCCCAAGTCGCCAAGGGACACAGGGTATCCCCCCCTACGAGCAGTACTTC
CASSPSRQGTQGIPPYEQYF
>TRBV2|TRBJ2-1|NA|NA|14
TGTGCCAGCATCGGGGTAAACTTCCGCAATGAGCAGTTCTTC
CASIGVNFRNEQFF
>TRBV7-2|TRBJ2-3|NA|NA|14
TGTGCCAGCAGCTCAGGAAACAGCACAGATACGCAGTATTTT
CASSSGNSTDTQYF
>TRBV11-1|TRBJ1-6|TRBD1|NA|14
TGTGCCAGCGGGACAGGATTTTTGGATTCACCCCTCCACTTT
CASGTGFLDSPLHF
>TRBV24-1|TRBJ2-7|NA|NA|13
TGTGCCACCAGTGATTTAGGATCCTACGAGCAGTACTTC
CATSDLGSYEQYF
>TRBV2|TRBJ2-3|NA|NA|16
TGTGCCAGCAAGAGATTTCAGGGGATGGAGACAGATACGCAGTATTTT
CASKRFQGMETDTQYF
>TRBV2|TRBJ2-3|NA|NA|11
TGTGCCAGCCCAATTACAGATACGCAGTATTTT
CASPITDTQYF
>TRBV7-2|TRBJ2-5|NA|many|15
TGTGCCAGCAGCTTAACCACGACTCGCCAAGAGACCCAGTACTTC
CASSLTTTRQETQYF
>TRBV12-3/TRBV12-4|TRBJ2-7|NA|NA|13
TGTGCCAGCAGTTACCAGCTGGGCTACGAGCAGTACTTC
CASSYQLGYEQYF
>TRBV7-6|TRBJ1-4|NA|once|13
TGTGCCAGCAGCATGGGGTCTGGGGAAAAACTGTTTTTT
CASSMGSGEKLFF
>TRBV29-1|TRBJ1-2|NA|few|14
TGCAGCGTCCTCCTTACGCAGGGCGCTGATGGCTACACCTTC
CSVLLTQGADGYTF
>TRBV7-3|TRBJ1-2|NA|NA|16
TGTGCCAGCAGCTTAAATATAGGTGGGGCTAACTATGGCTACACCTTC
CASSLNIGGANYGYTF
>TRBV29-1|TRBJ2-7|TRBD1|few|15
TGCAGCGTTGAATTAACGACAGGGAATCTCTACGAGCAGTACTTC
CSVELTTGNLYEQYF
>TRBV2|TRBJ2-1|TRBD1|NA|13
TGTGCCAGCACCCAGACAGGGAACAATGAGCAGTTCTTC
CASTQTGNNEQFF
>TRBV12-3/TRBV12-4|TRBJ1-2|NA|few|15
TGTGCCAGCAGTTTACAGGTCGGGGCTAACTATGGCTACACCTTC
CASSLQVGANYGYTF
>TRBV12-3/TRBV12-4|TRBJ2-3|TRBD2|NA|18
TGTGCCAGCAGTTTGGGTAGCGGGGCGCCACTCAGCACAGATACGCAGTATTTT
CASSLGSGAPLSTDTQYF
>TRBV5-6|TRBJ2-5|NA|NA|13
TGTGCCAGCAGCCTTAATCAGGGAAAGACCCAGTACTTC
CASSLNQGKTQYF
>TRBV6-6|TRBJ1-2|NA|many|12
TGTGCCAGCAGTTACCGGGGGTATGGCTACACCTTC
CASSYRGYGYTF
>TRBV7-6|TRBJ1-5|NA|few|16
TGTGCCAGCAGCCAATTTCCTTTGGGGAGCAATCAGCCCCAGCATTTT
CASSQFPLGSNQPQHF
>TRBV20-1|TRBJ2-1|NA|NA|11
TGCAGTGCTAAAAATGGTCGTGGGCAGTTCTTC
CSAKNGRGQFF
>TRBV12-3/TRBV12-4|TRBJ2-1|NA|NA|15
TGTGCCAGCAGTTACGACGGCTACTCCTACAATGAGCAGTTCTTC
CASSYDGYSYNEQFF
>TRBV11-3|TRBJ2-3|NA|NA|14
TGTGCCAGCAGCTCCGGATCCGTAGGAGATACGCAGTATTTT
CASSSGSVGDTQYF
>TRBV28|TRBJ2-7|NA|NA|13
TGTGCCAGCAGTTTTGGACACCACTACGAGCAGTACTTC
CASSFGHHYEQYF
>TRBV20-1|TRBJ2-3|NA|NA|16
TGCAGTGCTAGAGATTTCCCGTGGGGTCAGTCAGATACGCAGTATTTT
CSARDFPWGQSDTQYF
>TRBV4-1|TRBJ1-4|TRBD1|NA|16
TGCGCCAGTAGCCCGCGACAGGGGCTTAGTTACGAAAAACTGTTTTTT
CASSPRQGLSYEKLFF
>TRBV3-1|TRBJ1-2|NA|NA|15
TGTGCCAGCAGCGAAGGCCCAGGGACTAACTATGGCTACACCTTC
CASSEGPGTNYGYTF
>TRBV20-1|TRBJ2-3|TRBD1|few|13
TGCAGCTCCCCGGACAGGGTGTCGGATACGCAGTATTTT
CSSPDRVSDTQYF
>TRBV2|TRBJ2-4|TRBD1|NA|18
TGTGCCAGCGGTGAAGCTAAACGACCGGGACAGGGGAGGAGGGGGCAGTACTTC
CASGEAKRPGQGRRGQYF
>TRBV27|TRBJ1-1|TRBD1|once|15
TGTGCCAGCAGTTTATCCAGGACAGGCTCTACTGAAGCTTTCTTT
CASSLSRTGSTEAFF
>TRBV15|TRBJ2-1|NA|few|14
TGTGCCACCAGCAGAGATCCCCTTCAGAATGAGCAGTTCTTC
CATSRDPLQNEQFF
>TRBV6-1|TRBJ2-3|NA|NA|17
TGTGCCGGCACTCACGCTTTGACGTCCTCTAGCACAGATACGCAGTATTTT
CAGTHALTSSSTDTQYF
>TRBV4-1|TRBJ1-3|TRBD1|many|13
TGCGCCAGCAGCAACAGGGGTTGGAACACCATATATTTT
CASSNRGWNTIYF
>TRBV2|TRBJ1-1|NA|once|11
TGTGCCAGCGGGTATGACACTGAAGCTTTCTTT
CASGYDTEAFF
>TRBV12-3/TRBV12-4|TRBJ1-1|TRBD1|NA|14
TGTGCCACGACAGGGTGGAAAGATAGCACTGAAGCTTTCTTT
CATTGWKDSTEAFF
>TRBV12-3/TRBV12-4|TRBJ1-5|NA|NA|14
TGTGCCAGCAGTTTAGAGGGGGGGGTTCAGCCCCAGCATTTT
CASSLEGGVQPQHF
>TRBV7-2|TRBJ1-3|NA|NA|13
TGTGCCAGCAGCTTAGCGGAGGGAAACACCATATATTTT
CASSLAEGNTIYF